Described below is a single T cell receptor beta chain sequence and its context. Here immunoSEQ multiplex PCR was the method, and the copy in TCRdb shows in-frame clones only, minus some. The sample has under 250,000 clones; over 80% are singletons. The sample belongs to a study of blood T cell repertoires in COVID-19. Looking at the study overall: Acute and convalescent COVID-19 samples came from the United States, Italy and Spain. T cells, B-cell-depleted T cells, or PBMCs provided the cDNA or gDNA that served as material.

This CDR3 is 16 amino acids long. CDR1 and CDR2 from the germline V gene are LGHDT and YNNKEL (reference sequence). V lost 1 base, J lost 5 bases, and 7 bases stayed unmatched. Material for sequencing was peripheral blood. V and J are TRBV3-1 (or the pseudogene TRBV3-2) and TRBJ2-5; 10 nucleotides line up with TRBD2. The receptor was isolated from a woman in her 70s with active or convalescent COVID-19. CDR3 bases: TGTGCCAGCAGCCAAGCTTGGACTAGCGGACGGGAGACCCAGTACTTC. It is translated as CASSQAWTSGRETQYF.